This T cell receptor beta chain was captured in a study of T cells after yellow fever vaccination. General study findings and limits: A faster peak, day 5 versus 15, was reached by the weaker secondary response.

Comment on this clonotype: Its antigen remains unidentified.

A process of 5'RACE template switching, which added a universal primer site and UMIs, was used to make TCR cDNA. Using its own MiXCR run on the 5' RACE reads, TCRdb lists one record per CDR3 protein. Among 150,000 to 200,000 distinct CDR3 sequences listed, approximately 10% were seen once. From germline, CDR1 is MDHEN and CDR2 SYDVKM. The V gene end was trimmed by 6 bases and the J gene end by 4 bases; junction bases not matched to a gene: 7. This CDR3 comprises 14 residues. The chain couples TRBV28 to TRBJ2-7; 9 positions match TRBD1. The source was CD8+ T cells sorted from PBMCs, collected 15 days after the yellow fever booster vaccination. This receptor was identified in a man in his late teens or twenties who received the YFV17D yellow fever vaccine. The CDR3 loop reads CASSETGGEYEQYV. CDR3 bases: TGTGCCAGCAGCGAGACAGGGGGGGAATACGAGCAGTACGTC.